This T cell receptor (beta chain) comes out of a study of T cells in Graves' hyperthyroidism and ophthalmopathy. Regions amplified from RNA transcripts were the TCR beta CDR3 regions. With the HTBI primer set, the TCR CDR3 went through a first round of RT-PCR. TCRdb analysed the multiplex PCR reads with MiXCR anew, one entry per CDR3 protein. The sample yields approximately 640,000 distinct CDR3 sequences, roughly 16% seen once. The CDR3 covers 14 residues. CDR1 and CDR2 from the germline V gene are LNHDA and SQIVND (reference sequence). The V gene lost 3 bases and the J gene lost 2 bases, with 9 bases spanning the gap. It was uncontrolled infection, other autoimmune disease, pregnancy or lactation that excluded patients. PBMCs were collected from a roughly 9.7 ml volume of fresh peripheral blood. This clonotype was counted only a few times.

Sequencing input: blood. The chain joins TRBV19 to TRBJ2-3; TRBD1 might be the D (5 bases). The TCR sequence derives from a woman in her 30s with Graves' hyperthyroidism. CDR3 bases: TGTGCCAGTAGTATGGGGCAGCCCACAGATACGCAGTATTTT. Protein product: CASSMGQPTDTQYF. The whole variable domain, remainder taken from reference TRBV19 and TRBJ2-3, is DGGITQSPKYLFRKEGQNVTLSCEQNLNHDAMYWYRQDPGQGLRLIYYSQIVNDFQKGDIAEGYSVSREKKESFPLTVTSAQKNPTAFYLCASSMGQPTDTQYFGPGTRLTVL.